The present entry profiles one TCR beta chain with its context. The antigen is not known. The data stem from a study of T cell responses to AZD1222 COVID-19 vaccine. Whole-study context: Both about-4-week and about-12-week second-dose recipients were combined. Study observations and caveats: The donor cohort was predominantly white British with a female majority, and clonal diversity may have been underestimated. When two AZD1222 doses had been given, Spike-specific TCR breadth and depth rose.

The method was immunoSEQ multiplex PCR; TCRdb's version includes in-frame clones alone and lacks a portion of them. Of around 200,000 clones in the sample, over 90% are singletons; the top ten hold roughly 3.9%. The CDR3 runs 13 residues. Trimming took 4 bases from V and 8 from J, leaving 13 bases between them. CDR1 and CDR2 (germline): SGDLS, YYNGEE. The sequence derives from an adult in good health. The chain uses TRBV9 and TRBJ1-3, with D unresolved. The material was peripheral blood, obtained on day 0 of AZD1222 vaccination. CDR3 amino acids: CASSIGHRDTIYF. CDR3 sequence (DNA): TGTGCCAGCAGCATAGGTCATCGGGACACCATATATTTT.